The 11 T cell receptor beta chains presented below share a single source sample, sequenced in a study of T cells after yellow fever vaccination. TCRdb re-called the 5' RACE reads through MiXCR, storing one row per CDR3 protein. The sample records about 340,000 distinct CDR3 sequences, roughly an eighth being singletons. Source: CD4+ T cells sorted from PBMCs, taken 15 days after the yellow fever booster vaccination. The receptor set was obtained from a man between 18 and 35 years old who received the YFV17D yellow fever vaccine.

The V gene is TRBV5-5, the J gene TRBJ2-5, with D unresolved. CDR1 is SGHKS and CDR2 is YYEKEE in the germline V gene (reference sequence). Between the trimmed V and J ends, which lost 4 bases and 0 bases, there was a span of 7 bases. The CDR3 length is 13 residues. In DNA, the CDR3 is TGTGCCAGCAGCCGCCTGAACCAAGAGACCCAGTACTTC. Translation: CASSRLNQETQYF. The full variable domain, with the rest looked up from reference TRBV5-5 and TRBJ2-5, is DAGVTQSPTHLIKTRGQQVTLRCSPISGHKSVSWYQQVLGQGPQFIFQYYEKEERGRGNFPDRFSARQFPNYSSELNVNALLLGDSALYLCASSRLNQETQYFGPGTRLLVL.

This clonotype occurred a few times. The rearrangement links TRBV28 to TRBJ1-2; D uncertain. Trimming cost V 3 bases and J 8 bases, with 13 bases left between them. Germline V gene sequence: CDR1 MDHEN, CDR2 SYDVKM. The CDR3 runs to 13 residues. The CDR3 sequence is CASSFRRSAGYTF. In nucleotides, the CDR3 is TGTGCCAGCAGTTTTCGACGCTCGGCGGGCTACACCTTC.

This chain uses TRBV4-1 with TRBJ2-5; D could derive from TRBD1 or TRBD2 (5 bases each). V was shortened by 4 bases and J by 5 bases, with 23 bases between the two germline ends. The germline gives CDR1 MGHRA, CDR2 YSYEKL. The CDR3 consists of 17 residues. This CDR3 reads CASSLSRTLVWGETQYF. CDR3 coding DNA: TGCGCCAGCAGCCTAAGTAGAACCCTTGTGTGGGGGGAGACCCAGTACTTC.

The chain employs TRBV18 and TRBJ1-2; D unclear. V lost 1 base, J lost 1 base, and 10 bases lay in between. This CDR3 has 15 residues. CDR1 and CDR2 from the germline V gene are KGHSH and LQKENI. CDR3 coding DNA: TGTGCCAGCTCACCACGAGAAGTGTTTAACTATGGCTACACCTTC. This translates into CASSPREVFNYGYTF.

This sequence joins TRBV29-1 and TRBJ1-1; the match to TRBD1 covers 9 bases. J gave up 7 bases and V 5 bases, and 14 bases lay outside the gene matches. This CDR3 region has 15 residues. Germline loops: CDR1 SQVTM, CDR2 ANQGSEA. The CDR3 spells CSVHGQGHFRGEAFF. CDR3 in DNA: TGCAGCGTTCACGGACAGGGGCATTTCAGGGGTGAAGCTTTCTTT.

The chain joins TRBV11-2 to TRBJ2-3; TRBD1 matches at 8 bases. The CDR3 runs to 17 residues. V lost 1 base to trimming and J lost 3 bases; unmatched junction nucleotides: 9. CDR1 is SGHAT, CDR2 FQNNGV, per germline. The CDR3 DNA reads as TGTGCCAGCAGCTTAGCCCCGACAGGGGTCGGGACAGATACGCAGTATTTT. Amino acids: CASSLAPTGVGTDTQYF.

This clonotype was picked up a small number of times. The gene calls are TRBV28 and TRBJ1-5; D is unclear. CDR3 length: 14 amino acids. In germline, CDR1 is MDHEN, CDR2 SYDVKM. Trimming removed 7 bases at V and 0 bases at J, with 10 bases between. As DNA, the CDR3 is TGTGCCAGCAACGGGCTGGGTAGCAATCAGCCCCAGCATTTT. Amino acid sequence: CASNGLGSNQPQHF.

The J gene is TRBJ2-7, the V gene TRBV7-3, with 9 bases aligning to TRBD1. There are 15 residues in the CDR3. Germline trimming cut 5 bases from V and 5 bases from J; bases unmatched to any gene: 10. Per the germline V gene, CDR1 is SGHTA and CDR2 is FQGTGA. The CDR3 region is CASSPSRDRVNEQYF. CDR3 bases: TGTGCCAGCAGCCCTAGCAGGGACAGGGTAAACGAGCAGTACTTC.

The chain's CDR3 is CASSSIRRIPRGSPLHF. For the CDR3, the DNA is TGTGCCAGCAGCTCCATCCGACGGATCCCCCGAGGTTCACCCCTCCACTTT. The chain employs TRBV11-2 and TRBJ1-6; D is ambiguous. Germline CDR1 is SGHAT and CDR2 is FQNNGV. Trimming removed 4 bases at V and 9 bases at J, with 22 bases between. This CDR3 is 17 amino acids long. The whole variable domain, filled in from reference TRBV11-2 and TRBJ1-6, reads EAGVAQSPRYKIIEKRQSVAFWCNPISGHATLYWYQQILGQGPKLLIQFQNNGVVDDSQLPKDRFSAERLKGVDSTLKIQPAKLEDSAVYLCASSSIRRIPRGSPLHFGNGTRLTVT.

V usage is TRBV5-4 and J usage is TRBJ1-4, with TRBD1 as a possible D gene (5 bases). CDR3 length: 14 amino acids. Germline CDR1 and CDR2: SGHNT and YYREEE (reference sequence). Trimming removed 4 bases from V and 6 bases from J, with 13 bases in between. In DNA, the CDR3 is TGTGCCAGCAGCCTCGACAGCAACGATGAAAAACTGTTTTTT. It yields the protein CASSLDSNDEKLFF.

The table lists this clonotype with a few counts. The rearrangement joins TRBV20-1 to TRBJ2-4; 9 bases are a match to TRBD1. The germline V gene encodes CDR1 DFQATT and CDR2 SNEGSKA (reference sequence). This CDR3 is built from 16 residues. Losses at the gene ends were 1 base for V and 0 bases for J; bases not matched to a gene: 4. The CDR3 loop reads CSARATGGLAKNIQYF. In nucleotides, the CDR3 is TGCAGTGCTAGAGCAACAGGGGGCTTAGCCAAAAACATTCAGTACTTC.